This T cell receptor (beta chain) was sequenced in a study of cytomegalovirus exposure and HLA in healthy donors. A multiplex PCR was run with 60 Vbeta primers and 13 Jbeta primers. Repertoires were generated with immunoSEQ multiplex PCR, while TCRdb's copy carries only in-frame clones and drops some. This table has under 95,000 clones, over 70% appearing once. Findings and limits, study-wide: CMV serostatus stood as the only immune exposure information on hand.

Germline loops: CDR1 GTSNPN, CDR2 SVGIG (reference sequence). Trimming took off 0 bases at V and 2 bases at J, with 10 bases between the two ends. CDR3 length equals 14 residues. To note about this clone: No antigen is known for it.

Input material: PBMCs. This chain links TRBV30 with TRBJ1-1; D not certain. This TCR was sampled from a boy between 10 and 17 years old in good health and CMV-seronegative. The CDR3 DNA sequence: TGTGCCTGGAGTGTAACCACGGTTAACACTGAAGCTTTCTTT. This codes for CAWSVTTVNTEAFF.